This TCR beta chain was captured by sequencing in a study of neurological immune-mediated disorders. Germline CDR1 and CDR2: KGHSH and LQKENI. The J segment lost 2 bases and the V segment lost 1 base, leaving 5 bases of the junction unmatched. There are 16 residues in the CDR3. In this sample, this clonotype turned up a few times. The sorted-subset TCR libraries were prepared using about 960,000 CD4+ or CD8+ T cells as the starting material. The cDNA came from 5'RACE, which used 10-nucleotide random UMIs. TCRdb fed the 5' RACE reads into MiXCR, producing one record per CDR3 protein. Of around 52,000 distinct CDR3 sequences listed, around 5.8% are singletons.

The TCR was taken from a woman aged 18-29 years with multiple sclerosis. The rearrangement links TRBV18 to TRBJ1-2, with 9 bases lining up with TRBD1. The sequenced material came from CD4+ T cells from blood. Here the CDR3 reads CASSPLSDRGNYGYTF. As DNA, the CDR3 is TGTGCCAGCTCACCACTATCAGACAGGGGGAACTATGGCTACACCTTC.